This record covers a single T cell receptor (beta chain). Its antigen is currently unknown. This entry is derived from a study of T cells in Graves' hyperthyroidism and ophthalmopathy. Study-wide findings and caveats: In blood, most of the thyroid clonotypes expanded above 0.001 were also present.

V shed 5 bases and J 0 bases; nucleotides not matched to a gene: 5. The CDR3 consists of 15 residues. The germline gives CDR1 DFQATT, CDR2 SNEGSKA (reference sequence). Amplified TCR beta CDR3 regions came from RNA transcripts. The primer set for the first-round RT-PCR of the TCR CDR3 was HTBI. TCRdb independently ran MiXCR on the multiplex PCR reads; one entry per CDR3 protein. The repertoire holds some 510,000 distinct CDR3 sequences, 20% to 25% seen once, with around 27% in the top ten. This receptor was obtained from a man between 18 and 35 years old with Graves' hyperthyroidism. The rearrangement joins TRBV20-1 to TRBJ2-7, with TRBD2 identical over 12 bases. Specimen: blood. As DNA, the CDR3 is TGCAGTGCTCGTCTGACTAGCGGGGGCTCCTACGAGCAGTACTTC. Translated: CSARLTSGGSYEQYF.